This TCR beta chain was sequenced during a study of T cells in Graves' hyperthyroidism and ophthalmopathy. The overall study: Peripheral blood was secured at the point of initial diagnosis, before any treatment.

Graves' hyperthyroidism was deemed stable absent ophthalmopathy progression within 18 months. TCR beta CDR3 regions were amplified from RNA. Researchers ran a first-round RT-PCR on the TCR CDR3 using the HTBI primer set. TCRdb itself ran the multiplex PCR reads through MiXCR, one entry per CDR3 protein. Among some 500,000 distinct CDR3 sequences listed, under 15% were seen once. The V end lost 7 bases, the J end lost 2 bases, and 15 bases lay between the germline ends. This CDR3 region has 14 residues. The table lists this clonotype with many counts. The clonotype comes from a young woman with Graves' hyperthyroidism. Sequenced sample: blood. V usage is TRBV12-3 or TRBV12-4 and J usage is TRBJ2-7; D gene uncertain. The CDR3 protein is CASKSPMNTYEQYF. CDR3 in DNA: TGTGCCAGCAAATCCCCAATGAACACCTACGAGCAGTACTTC.